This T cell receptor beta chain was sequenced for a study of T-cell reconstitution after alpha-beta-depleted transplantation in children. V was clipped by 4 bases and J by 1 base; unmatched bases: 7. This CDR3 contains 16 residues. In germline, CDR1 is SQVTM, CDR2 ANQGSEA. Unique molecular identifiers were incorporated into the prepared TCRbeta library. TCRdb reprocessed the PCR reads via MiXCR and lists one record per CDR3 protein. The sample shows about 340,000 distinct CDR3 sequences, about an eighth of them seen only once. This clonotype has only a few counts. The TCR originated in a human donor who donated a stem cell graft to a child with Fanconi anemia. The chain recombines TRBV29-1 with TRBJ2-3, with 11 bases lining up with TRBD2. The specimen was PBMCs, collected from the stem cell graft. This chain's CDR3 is CSVGATSGGGTDTQYF. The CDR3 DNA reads TGCAGCGTTGGCGCCACTAGCGGGGGCGGCACAGATACGCAGTATTTT.